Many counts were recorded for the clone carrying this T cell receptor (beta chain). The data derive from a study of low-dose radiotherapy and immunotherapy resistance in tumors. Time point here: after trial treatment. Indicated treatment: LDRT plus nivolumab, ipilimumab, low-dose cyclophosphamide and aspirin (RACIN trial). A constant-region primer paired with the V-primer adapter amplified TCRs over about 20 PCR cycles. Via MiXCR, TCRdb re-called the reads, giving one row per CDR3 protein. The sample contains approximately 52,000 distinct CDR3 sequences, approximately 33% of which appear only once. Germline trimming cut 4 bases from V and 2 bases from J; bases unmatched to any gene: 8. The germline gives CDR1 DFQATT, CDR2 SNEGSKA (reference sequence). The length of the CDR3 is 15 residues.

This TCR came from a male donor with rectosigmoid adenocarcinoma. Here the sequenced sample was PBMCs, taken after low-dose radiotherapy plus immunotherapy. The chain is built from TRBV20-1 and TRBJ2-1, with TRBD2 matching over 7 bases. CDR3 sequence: CSATRASGTYNEQFF. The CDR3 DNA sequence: TGCAGTGCTACCCGAGCTAGCGGTACCTACAATGAGCAGTTCTTC.